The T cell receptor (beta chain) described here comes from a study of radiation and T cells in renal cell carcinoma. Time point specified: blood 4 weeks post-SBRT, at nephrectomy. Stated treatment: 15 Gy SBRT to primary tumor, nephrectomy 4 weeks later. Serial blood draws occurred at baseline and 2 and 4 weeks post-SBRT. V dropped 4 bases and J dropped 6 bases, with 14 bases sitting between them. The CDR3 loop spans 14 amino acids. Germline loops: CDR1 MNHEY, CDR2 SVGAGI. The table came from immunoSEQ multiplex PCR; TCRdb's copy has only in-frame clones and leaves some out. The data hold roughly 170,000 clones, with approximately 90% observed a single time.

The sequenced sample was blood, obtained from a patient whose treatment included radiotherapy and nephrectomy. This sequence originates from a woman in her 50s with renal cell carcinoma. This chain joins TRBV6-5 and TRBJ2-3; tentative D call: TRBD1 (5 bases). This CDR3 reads CASSSLRGADTQYF. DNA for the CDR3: TGTGCCAGCAGTTCCCTCCGTGGGGCCGATACGCAGTATTTT.